The 8 T cell receptor beta chains in this list originate from one sample, sequenced in a study of blood T cell repertoires in COVID-19. TCRdb's copy holds only in-frame clones and misses some; the assay was immunoSEQ multiplex PCR. The table has tens of thousands of clones, roughly 91% seen once. Specimen: peripheral blood. Every receptor here comes from a human donor in a cohort sampled during active COVID-19. The donor label of this sample is uncertain.

This clone showed up just once. The chain employs TRBV7-2 and TRBJ2-1, with 9 positions matching TRBD2. CDR3 length: 17 residues. V shed 0 bases, J shed 12 bases, and the junction held 15 bases outside the gene matches. CDR1 is SGHTA and CDR2 is FQGNSA in the germline V gene. CDR3 nucleotide sequence: TGTGCCAGCAGCTTAGCGGATGTTAGCGGGGGCCTCCTTGGGCAGTTCTTC. Amino acid sequence: CASSLADVSGGLLGQFF.

This clone is medium-sized within its sample. This chain uses TRBV4-1 with TRBJ2-1; 13 positions match TRBD2. This CDR3 has 17 amino acids. Germline CDR1 and CDR2: MGHRA and YSYEKL. Losses at the gene ends were 0 bases for V and 9 bases for J; bases not matched to a gene: 8. The CDR3 sequence: CASSQDRTSGGQGEQFF. CDR3 coding DNA: TGCGCCAGCAGCCAAGATAGGACTAGCGGGGGACAAGGTGAGCAGTTCTTC.

The rearrangement uses TRBV6-5 and TRBJ2-7; a possible D gene is TRBD1 (6 bases). Looked up from germline, CDR1 is MNHEY and CDR2 is SVGAGI. The CDR3 extends over 13 amino acids. Trimming left V 6 bases short and J 3 bases short, with 12 bases between. The CDR3 nucleotides are TGTGCCAGCAGCATATTACAGGGCTACGAGCAGTACTTC. This encodes CASSILQGYEQYF.

The chain links TRBV7-2 to TRBJ2-2, with 7 bases matching TRBD2. V lost 2 bases to trimming and J lost 2 bases; unmatched junction nucleotides: 5. CDR1 is SGHTA, CDR2 FQGNSA, per germline. The CDR3 contains 16 residues. The CDR3 nucleotides are TGTGCCAGCAGCTTATTGCCTAGCGGTAACACCGGGGAGCTGTTTTTT. Translation gives CASSLLPSGNTGELFF.

The V and J genes are TRBV27 and TRBJ1-2; 7 bases match TRBD1. The CDR3 has 11 residues. The V gene's germline CDR1 is MNHEY and CDR2 SMNVEV (reference sequence). CDR3 nucleotide sequence: TGTGCGACACAGGGGCGCGGGGGCTACACCTTC. Its translation is CATQGRGGYTF.

This chain uses TRBV5-6 with TRBJ2-7, with a weak D call TRBD1 (6 bases). V gave up 3 bases and J gave up 4 bases, with 20 bases separating them. The CDR3 extends over 16 amino acids. Germline loops: CDR1 SGHDT, CDR2 YYEEEE. CDR3 in DNA: TGTGCCAGCAGCTCGGTCGTCAGGGGTGGGGGTTACGAGCAGTACTTC. Its protein is CASSSVVRGGGYEQYF.

The chain joins TRBV12-3 or TRBV12-4 to TRBJ1-2, with TRBD1 identical over 8 bases. The V segment lost 6 bases and the J segment 7 bases; nucleotides outside the gene matches: 7. CDR3 length equals 13 residues. The CDR3, as DNA: TGTGCCAGCAGCTCGACAGGGGAAGGTGGCTACACCTTC. Translation gives CASSSTGEGGYTF.

This chain uses TRBV7-9 with TRBJ2-1; possible D gene TRBD1, 6 bases. This CDR3 contains 22 residues. Germline-derived CDR1 and CDR2 are SEHNR and FQNEAQ (reference sequence). Deletions cut 5 bases from V and 0 bases from J, with 32 bases between. CDR3 in amino acids: CASSMSMDRLLTQPHSYNEQFF. CDR3 bases: TGTGCCAGCAGCATGAGTATGGACAGACTCTTAACCCAACCTCACTCCTACAATGAGCAGTTCTTC.